The subject of this entry is one TCR beta chain. The germline gene is not matched at one end of the junction; a read error may be the cause. The CDR3 runs 15 residues. Germline CDR1 is SGDLS and CDR2 is YYNGEE. The table came from immunoSEQ multiplex PCR; TCRdb's copy has only in-frame clones and leaves some out. The table lists about 130,000 clones, over 75% of them singletons. Stated time point: baseline pretreatment blood. The treatment: 15 Gy SBRT to primary tumor, nephrectomy 4 weeks later. These data come from a study of radiation and T cells in renal cell carcinoma. The receptor was derived from a woman in her 50s with renal cell carcinoma. J is TRBJ2-1 and V is TRBV9; D possibly corresponds to TRBD2 (6 bases). The sample was blood, taken from a patient whose treatment included radiotherapy and nephrectomy. The CDR3 sequence is CASSVGGVDYTEQFF. In DNA form, the CDR3 reads TGTGCCAGCAGCGTAGGAGGGGTGGACTACACTGAGCAGTTCTTC.